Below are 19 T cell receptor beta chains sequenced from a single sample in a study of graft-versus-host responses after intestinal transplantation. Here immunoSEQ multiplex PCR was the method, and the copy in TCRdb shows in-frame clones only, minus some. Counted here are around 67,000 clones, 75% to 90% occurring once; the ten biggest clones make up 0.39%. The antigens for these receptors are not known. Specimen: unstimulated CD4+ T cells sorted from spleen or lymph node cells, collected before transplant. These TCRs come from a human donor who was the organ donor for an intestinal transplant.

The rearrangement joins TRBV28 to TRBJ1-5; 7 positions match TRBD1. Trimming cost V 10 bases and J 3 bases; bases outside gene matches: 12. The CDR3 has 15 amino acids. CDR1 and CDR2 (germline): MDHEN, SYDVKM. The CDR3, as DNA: TGTGCCACCAGATATAGGGACAGACACAATCAGCCCCAGCATTTT. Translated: CATRYRDRHNQPQHF.

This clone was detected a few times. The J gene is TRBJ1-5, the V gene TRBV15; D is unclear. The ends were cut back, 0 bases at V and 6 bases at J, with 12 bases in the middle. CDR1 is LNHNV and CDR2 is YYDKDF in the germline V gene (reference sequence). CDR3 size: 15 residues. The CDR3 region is CATSREGRDTQPQHF. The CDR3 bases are TGTGCCACCAGCAGAGAAGGTCGCGACACTCAGCCCCAGCATTTT.

CDR3 protein: CASSLVIIGGLNTGELFF. CDR3 DNA: TGTGCCAGCAGTTTGGTCATTATAGGGGGATTGAACACCGGGGAGCTGTTTTTT. V gene TRBV27 combines with J gene TRBJ2-2; maybe TRBD1 (6 bases). Germline CDR1 and CDR2: MNHEY and SMNVEV (reference sequence). The CDR3 totals 18 residues. V lost 3 bases, J lost 1 base, and 18 bases lay in between.

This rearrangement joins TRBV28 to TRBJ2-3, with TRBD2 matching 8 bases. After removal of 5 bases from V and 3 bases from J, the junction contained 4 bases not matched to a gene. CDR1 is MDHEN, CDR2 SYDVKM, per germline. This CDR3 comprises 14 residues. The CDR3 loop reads CASSSGGATDTQYF. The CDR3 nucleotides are TGTGCCAGCAGTAGCGGGGGTGCTACAGATACGCAGTATTTT. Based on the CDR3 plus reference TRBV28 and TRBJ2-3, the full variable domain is DVKVTQSSRYLVKRTGEKVFLECVQDMDHENMFWYRQDPGLGLRLIYFSYDVKMKEKGDIPEGYSVSREKKERFSLILESASTNQTSMYLCASSSGGATDTQYFGPGTRLTVL.

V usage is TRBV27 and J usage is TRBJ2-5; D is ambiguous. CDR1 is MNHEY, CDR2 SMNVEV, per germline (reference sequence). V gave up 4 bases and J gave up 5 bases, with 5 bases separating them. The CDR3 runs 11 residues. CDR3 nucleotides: TGTGCCAGCAGTTCGCAGGAGACCCAGTACTTC. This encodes CASSSQETQYF.

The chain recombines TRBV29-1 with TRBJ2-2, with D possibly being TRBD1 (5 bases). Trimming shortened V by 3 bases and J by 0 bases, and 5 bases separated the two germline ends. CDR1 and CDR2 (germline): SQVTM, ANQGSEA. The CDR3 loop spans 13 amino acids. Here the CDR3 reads CSVDRANTGELFF. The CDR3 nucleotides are TGCAGCGTTGACAGGGCGAACACCGGGGAGCTGTTTTTT.

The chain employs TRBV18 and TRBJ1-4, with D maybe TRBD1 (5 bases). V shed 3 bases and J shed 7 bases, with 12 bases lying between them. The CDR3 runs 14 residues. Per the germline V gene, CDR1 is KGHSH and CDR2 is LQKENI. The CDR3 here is CASSPQGAAEKLFF. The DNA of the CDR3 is TGTGCCAGCTCACCTCAGGGTGCGGCTGAAAAACTGTTTTTT.

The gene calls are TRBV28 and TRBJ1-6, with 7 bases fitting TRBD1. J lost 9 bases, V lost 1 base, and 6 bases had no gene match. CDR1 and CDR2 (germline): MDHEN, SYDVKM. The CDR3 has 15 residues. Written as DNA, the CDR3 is TGTGCCAGCAGTTTATCTCGACAGGGAGCTTCACCCCTCCACTTT. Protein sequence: CASSLSRQGASPLHF.

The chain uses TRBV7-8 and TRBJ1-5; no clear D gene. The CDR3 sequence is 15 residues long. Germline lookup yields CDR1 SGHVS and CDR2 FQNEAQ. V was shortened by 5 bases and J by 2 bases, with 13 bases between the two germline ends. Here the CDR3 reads CASSPIGKGNQPQHF. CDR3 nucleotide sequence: TGTGCCAGCAGCCCCATCGGGAAGGGCAATCAGCCCCAGCATTTT.

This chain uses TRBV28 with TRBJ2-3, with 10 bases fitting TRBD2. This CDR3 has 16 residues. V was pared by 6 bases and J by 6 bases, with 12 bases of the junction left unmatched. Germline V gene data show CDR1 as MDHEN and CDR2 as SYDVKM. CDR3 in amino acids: CASRSSGTSDWDTQYF. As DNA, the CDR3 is TGTGCCAGCAGGTCCTCCGGGACTAGCGATTGGGATACGCAGTATTTT.

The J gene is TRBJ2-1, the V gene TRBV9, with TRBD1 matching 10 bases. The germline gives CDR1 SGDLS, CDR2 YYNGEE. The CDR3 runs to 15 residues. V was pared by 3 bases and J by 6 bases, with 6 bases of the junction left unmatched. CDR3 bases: TGTGCCAGCAGCGCCCGGGACAGGGGTGTCAATGAGCAGTTCTTC. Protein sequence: CASSARDRGVNEQFF. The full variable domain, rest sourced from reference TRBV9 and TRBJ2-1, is DSGVTQTPKHLITATGQRVTLRCSPRSGDLSVYWYQQSLDQGLQFLIQYYNGEERAKGNILERFSAQQFPDLHSELNLSSLELGDSALYFCASSARDRGVNEQFFGPGTRLTVL.

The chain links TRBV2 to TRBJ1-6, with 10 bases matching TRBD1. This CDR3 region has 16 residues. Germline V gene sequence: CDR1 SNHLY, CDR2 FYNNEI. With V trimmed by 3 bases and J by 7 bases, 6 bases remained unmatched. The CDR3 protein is CASSDSPGQGNSPLHF. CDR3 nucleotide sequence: TGTGCCAGCAGTGATTCACCGGGACAGGGGAATTCACCCCTCCACTTT.

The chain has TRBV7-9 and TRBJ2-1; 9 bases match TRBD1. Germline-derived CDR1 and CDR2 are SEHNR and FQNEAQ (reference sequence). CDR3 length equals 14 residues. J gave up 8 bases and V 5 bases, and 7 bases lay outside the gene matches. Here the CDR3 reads CASSTTGGGDEQFF. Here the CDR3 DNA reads TGTGCCAGCAGCACGACAGGGGGTGGAGATGAGCAGTTCTTC.

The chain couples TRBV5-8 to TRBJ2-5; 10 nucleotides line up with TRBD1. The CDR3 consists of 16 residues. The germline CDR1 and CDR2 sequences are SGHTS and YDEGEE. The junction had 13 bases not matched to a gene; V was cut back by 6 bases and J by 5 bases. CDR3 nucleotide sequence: TGTGCCAGCACCAACCCCGGGACAGGGGAAGGTGAGACCCAGTACTTC. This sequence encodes CASTNPGTGEGETQYF.

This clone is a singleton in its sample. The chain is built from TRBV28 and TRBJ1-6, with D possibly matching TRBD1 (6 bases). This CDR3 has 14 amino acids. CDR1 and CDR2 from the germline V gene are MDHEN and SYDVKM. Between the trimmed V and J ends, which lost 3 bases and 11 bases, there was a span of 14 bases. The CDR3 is CASSFNGGLTPLHF. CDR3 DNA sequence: TGTGCCAGCAGTTTTAACGGGGGGCTAACACCCCTCCACTTT.

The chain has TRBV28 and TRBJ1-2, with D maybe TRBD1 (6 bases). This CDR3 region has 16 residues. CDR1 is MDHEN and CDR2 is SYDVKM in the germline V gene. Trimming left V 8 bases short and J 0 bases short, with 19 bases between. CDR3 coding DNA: TGTGCCAGCCGCGTAGGGGGGGCGCAGACTAACTATGGCTACACCTTC. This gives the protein CASRVGGAQTNYGYTF.

The chain's CDR3 is CARSLYSGGLETQYF. CDR3 DNA sequence: TGTGCCAGAAGCTTGTATAGCGGGGGGTTAGAGACCCAGTACTTC. The rearrangement joins TRBV5-3 to TRBJ2-5, with 10 positions matching TRBD2. TRBV5-3 is identified as an open reading frame with a role that is uncertain. This CDR3 spans 15 amino acids. V shed 1 base, J shed 4 bases, and the junction held 4 bases outside the gene matches.

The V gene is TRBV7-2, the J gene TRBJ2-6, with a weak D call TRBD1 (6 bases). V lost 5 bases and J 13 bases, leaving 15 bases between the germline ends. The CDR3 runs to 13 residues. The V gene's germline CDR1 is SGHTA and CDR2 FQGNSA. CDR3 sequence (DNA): TGTGCCAGCAGCCAACCGGGGACACCTGTCCTGACTTTC. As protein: CASSQPGTPVLTF.

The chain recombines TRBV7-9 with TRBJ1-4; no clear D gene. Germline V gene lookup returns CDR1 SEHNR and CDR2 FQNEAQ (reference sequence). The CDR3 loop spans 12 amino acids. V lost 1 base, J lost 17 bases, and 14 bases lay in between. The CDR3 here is CASSLGAGNAFF. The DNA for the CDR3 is TGTGCCAGCAGCTTAGGGGCAGGAAACGCTTTTTTT.